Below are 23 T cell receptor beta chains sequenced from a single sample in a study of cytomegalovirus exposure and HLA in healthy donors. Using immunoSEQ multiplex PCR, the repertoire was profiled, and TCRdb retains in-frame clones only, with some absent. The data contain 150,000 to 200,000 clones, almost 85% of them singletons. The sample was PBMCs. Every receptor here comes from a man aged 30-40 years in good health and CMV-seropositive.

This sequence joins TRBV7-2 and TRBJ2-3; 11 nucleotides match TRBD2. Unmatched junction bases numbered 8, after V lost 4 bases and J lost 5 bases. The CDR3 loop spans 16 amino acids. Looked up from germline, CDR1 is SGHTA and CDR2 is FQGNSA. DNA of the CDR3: TGTGCCAGCAGCTCAACTAGCGGGGGCCCGGGAGATACGCAGTATTTT. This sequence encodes CASSSTSGGPGDTQYF.

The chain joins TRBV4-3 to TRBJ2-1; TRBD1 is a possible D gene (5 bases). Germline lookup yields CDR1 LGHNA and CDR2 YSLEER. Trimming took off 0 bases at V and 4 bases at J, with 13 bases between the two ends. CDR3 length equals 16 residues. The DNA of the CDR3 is TGCGCCAGCAGCCAAGATCACGCAGGGTGGTACAATGAGCAGTTCTTC. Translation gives CASSQDHAGWYNEQFF.

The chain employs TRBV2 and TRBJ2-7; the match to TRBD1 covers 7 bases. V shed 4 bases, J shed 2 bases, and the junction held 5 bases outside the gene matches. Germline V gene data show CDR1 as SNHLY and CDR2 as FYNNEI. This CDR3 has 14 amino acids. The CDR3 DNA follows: TGTGCCAGCAGTGTCCGGACAGGAACCTACGAGCAGTACTTC. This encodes CASSVRTGTYEQYF.

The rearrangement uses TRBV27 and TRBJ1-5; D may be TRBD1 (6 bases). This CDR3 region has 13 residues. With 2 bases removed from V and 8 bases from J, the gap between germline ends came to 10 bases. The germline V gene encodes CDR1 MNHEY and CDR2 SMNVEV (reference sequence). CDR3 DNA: TGTGCCAGCAGTTTACCAGGGGTGAAGCCCCAGCATTTT. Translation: CASSLPGVKPQHF.

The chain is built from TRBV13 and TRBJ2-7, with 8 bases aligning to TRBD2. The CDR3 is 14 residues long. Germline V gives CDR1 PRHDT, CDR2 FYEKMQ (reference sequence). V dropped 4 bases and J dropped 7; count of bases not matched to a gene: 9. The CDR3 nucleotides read TGTGCCAGCAGCTCTAGCGGGTCAAGGGGAGAGCAGTACTTC. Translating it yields CASSSSGSRGEQYF.

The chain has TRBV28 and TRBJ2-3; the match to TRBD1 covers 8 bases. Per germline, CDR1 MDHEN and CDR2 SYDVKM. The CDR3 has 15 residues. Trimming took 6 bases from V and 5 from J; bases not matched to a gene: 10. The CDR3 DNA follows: TGTGCCAGCAGCAACGGACAGGGTCTAGGAGATACGCAGTATTTT. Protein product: CASSNGQGLGDTQYF.

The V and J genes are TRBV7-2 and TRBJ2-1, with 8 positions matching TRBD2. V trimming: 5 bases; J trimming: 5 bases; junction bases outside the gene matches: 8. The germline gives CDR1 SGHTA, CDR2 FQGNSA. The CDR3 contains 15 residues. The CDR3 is CASSRSGGDDNEQFF. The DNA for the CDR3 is TGTGCCAGCAGCCGAAGCGGGGGAGACGACAATGAGCAGTTCTTC.

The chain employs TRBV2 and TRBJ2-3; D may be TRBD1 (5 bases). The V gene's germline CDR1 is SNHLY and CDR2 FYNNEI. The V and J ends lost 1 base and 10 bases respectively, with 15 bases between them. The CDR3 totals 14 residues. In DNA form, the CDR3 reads TGTGCCAGCAGTGAAGAGTCAGGGCTTCGAGCGCAGTATTTT. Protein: CASSEESGLRAQYF.

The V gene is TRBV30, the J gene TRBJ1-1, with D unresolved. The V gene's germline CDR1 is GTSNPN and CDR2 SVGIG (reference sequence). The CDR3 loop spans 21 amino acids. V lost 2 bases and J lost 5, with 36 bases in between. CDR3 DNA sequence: TGTGCCTGGAGTAATGGTAAAAGGAAAGACACCGGGGTAGCGAAACGGACTGAAGCTTTCTTT. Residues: CAWSNGKRKDTGVAKRTEAFF. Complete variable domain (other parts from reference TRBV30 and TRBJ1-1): SQTIHQWPATLVQPVGSPLSLECTVEGTSNPNLYWYRQAAGRGLQLLFYSVGIGQISSEVPQNLSASRPQDRQFILSSKKLLLSDSGFYLCAWSNGKRKDTGVAKRTEAFFGQGTRLTVV.

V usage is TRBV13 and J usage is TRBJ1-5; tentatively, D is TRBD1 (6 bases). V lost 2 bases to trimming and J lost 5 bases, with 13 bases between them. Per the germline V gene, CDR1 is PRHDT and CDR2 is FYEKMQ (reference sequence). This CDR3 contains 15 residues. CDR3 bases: TGTGCCAGCAGCTTACGGGGGGCGGGATATCAGCCCCAGCATTTT. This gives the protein CASSLRGAGYQPQHF.

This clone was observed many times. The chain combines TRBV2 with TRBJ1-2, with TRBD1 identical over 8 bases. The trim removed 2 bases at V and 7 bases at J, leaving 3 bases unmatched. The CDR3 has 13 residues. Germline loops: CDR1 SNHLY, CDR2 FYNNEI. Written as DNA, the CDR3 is TGTGCCAGCAGTGAAAGGGACAGGACTGGCTACACCTTC. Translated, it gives CASSERDRTGYTF.

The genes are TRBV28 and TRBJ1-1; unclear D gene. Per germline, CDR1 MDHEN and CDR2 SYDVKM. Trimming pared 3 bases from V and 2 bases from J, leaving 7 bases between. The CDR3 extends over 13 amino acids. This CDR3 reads CASSFWRNTEAFF. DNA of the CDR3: TGTGCCAGCAGTTTTTGGAGAAACACTGAAGCTTTCTTT. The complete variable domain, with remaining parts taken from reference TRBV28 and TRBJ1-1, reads DVKVTQSSRYLVKRTGEKVFLECVQDMDHENMFWYRQDPGLGLRLIYFSYDVKMKEKGDIPEGYSVSREKKERFSLILESASTNQTSMYLCASSFWRNTEAFFGQGTRLTVV.

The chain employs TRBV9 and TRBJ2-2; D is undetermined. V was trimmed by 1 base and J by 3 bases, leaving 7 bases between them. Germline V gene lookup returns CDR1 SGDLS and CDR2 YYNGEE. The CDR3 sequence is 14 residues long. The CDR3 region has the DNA TGTGCCAGCAGCGTATTTAGTGACACCGGGGAGCTGTTTTTT. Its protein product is CASSVFSDTGELFF.

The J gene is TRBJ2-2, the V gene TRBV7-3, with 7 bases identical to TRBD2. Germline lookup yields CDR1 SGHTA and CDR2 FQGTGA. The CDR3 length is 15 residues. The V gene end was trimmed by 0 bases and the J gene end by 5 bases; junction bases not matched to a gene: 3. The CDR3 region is CASSLTRGGTGELFF. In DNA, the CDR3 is TGTGCCAGCAGCTTAACTCGCGGGGGAACCGGGGAGCTGTTTTTT. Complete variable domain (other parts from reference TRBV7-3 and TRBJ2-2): GAGVSQTPSNKVTEKGKYVELRCDPISGHTALYWYRQSLGQGPEFLIYFQGTGAADDSGLPNDRFFAVRPEGSVSTLKIQRTERGDSAVYLCASSLTRGGTGELFFGEGSRLTVL.

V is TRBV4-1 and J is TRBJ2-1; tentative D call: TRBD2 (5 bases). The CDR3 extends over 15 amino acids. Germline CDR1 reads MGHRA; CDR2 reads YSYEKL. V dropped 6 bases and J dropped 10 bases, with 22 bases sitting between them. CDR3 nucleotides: TGCGCCAGCAGATACCAAACCGGGAAGGTCGACGAGCAGTTCTTC. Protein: CASRYQTGKVDEQFF.

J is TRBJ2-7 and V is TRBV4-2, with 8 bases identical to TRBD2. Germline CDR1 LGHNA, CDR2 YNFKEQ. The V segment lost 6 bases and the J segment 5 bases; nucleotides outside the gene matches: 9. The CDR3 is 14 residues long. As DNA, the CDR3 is TGTGCCAGCAGGTTGTCTAGCGGGTCGGACGAGCAGTACTTC. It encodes CASRLSSGSDEQYF.

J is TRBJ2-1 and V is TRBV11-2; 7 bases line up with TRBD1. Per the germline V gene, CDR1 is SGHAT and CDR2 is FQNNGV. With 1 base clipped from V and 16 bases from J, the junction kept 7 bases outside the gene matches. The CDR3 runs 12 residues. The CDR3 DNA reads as TGTGCCAGCAGCTTAGGGGGGACAGATCCCTTCTTC. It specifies CASSLGGTDPFF.

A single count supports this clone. The CDR3 loop reads CASSSSGQGRNQPQHF. CDR3 sequence (DNA): TGTGCCAGCAGCTCCTCAGGACAGGGGAGGAATCAGCCCCAGCATTTT. V is TRBV5-4 and J is TRBJ1-5, with 9 bases identical to TRBD1. J lost 4 bases, V lost 3 bases, and 8 bases had no gene match. The CDR3 is 16 residues long. Germline V gives CDR1 SGHNT, CDR2 YYREEE (reference sequence).

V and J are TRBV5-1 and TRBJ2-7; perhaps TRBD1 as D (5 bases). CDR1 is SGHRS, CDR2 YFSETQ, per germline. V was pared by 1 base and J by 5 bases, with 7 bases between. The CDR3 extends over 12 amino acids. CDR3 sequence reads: CASSLLGDEQYF. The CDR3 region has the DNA TGCGCCAGCAGCTTGTTAGGGGACGAGCAGTACTTC. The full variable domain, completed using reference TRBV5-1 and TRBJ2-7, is KAGVTQTPRYLIKTRGQQVTLSCSPISGHRSVSWYQQTPGQGLQFLFEYFSETQRNKGNFPGRFSGRQFSNSRSEMNVSTLELGDSALYLCASSLLGDEQYFGPGTRLTVT.

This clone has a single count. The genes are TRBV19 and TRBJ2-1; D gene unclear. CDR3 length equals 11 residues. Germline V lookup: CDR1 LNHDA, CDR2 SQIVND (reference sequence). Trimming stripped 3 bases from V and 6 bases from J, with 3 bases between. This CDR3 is CASSMSNEQFF. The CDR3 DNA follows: TGTGCCAGTAGTATGAGCAATGAGCAGTTCTTC.

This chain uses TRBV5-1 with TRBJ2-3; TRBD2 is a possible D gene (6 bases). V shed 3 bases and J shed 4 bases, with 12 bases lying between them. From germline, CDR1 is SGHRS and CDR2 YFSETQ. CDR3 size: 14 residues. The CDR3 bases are TGCGCCAGCAGCTCCCTCCTAGCGTCAGATACGCAGTATTTT. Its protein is CASSSLLASDTQYF.

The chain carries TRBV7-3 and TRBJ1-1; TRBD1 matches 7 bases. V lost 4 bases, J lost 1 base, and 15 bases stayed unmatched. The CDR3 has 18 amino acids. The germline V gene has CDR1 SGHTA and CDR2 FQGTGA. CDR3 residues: CASSSDAGTAEGNTEAFF. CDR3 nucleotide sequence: TGTGCCAGCAGCTCAGACGCCGGGACAGCAGAAGGGAACACTGAAGCTTTCTTT.

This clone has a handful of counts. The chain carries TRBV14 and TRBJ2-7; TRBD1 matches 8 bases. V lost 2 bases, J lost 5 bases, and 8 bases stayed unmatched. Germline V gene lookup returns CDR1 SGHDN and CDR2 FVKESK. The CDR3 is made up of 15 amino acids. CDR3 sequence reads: CASSQRRDRSHEQYF. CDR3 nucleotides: TGTGCCAGCAGCCAACGCCGGGACAGGAGCCACGAGCAGTACTTC. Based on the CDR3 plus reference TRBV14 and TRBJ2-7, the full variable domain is EAGVTQFPSHSVIEKGQTVTLRCDPISGHDNLYWYRRVMGKEIKFLLHFVKESKQDESGMPNNRFLAERTGGTYSTLKVQPAELEDSGVYFCASSQRRDRSHEQYFGPGTRLTVT.